These T cell receptor beta chains were read from a single sample in a study of T-cell memory formation after mild COVID-19. TCRdb re-analysed the 5' RACE reads in MiXCR, keeping a single row per CDR3 protein. Of some 160,000 distinct CDR3 sequences detected, roughly 13% appear once; the ten largest clones hold approximately 3.5%. Sequencing input: PBMCs or a T cell subset sorted from them (not recorded which). These receptor sequences come from a man younger than 35 who had mild COVID-19 (a few samples of this study predate the infection). Cell type and time point are not known. Both conserved end residues are trimmed from each CDR3. Clone sizes are given selectively: once, few, many, or a class where the clone is expanded.

clone size	J gene	V gene	CDR3 protein
many	TRBJ2-5	TRBV3-1	ASSQGSQETQY
few	TRBJ2-5	TRBV9	ASSVGGFQETQY
few	TRBJ2-2	TRBV14	ASSQGALAGDTGELF
many	TRBJ2-5	TRBV7-9	ASSLRASGGRETQY
many	TRBJ2-4	TRBV4-1	ASSQDLTFKNIQY
few	TRBJ1-6	TRBV20-1	SAWDRGDNSPLH
many	TRBJ2-1	TRBV6-6	ATFVPQSQSRGTLSYNEQF
many	TRBJ2-3	TRBV5-1	ASSSGLAGGPTDTQY
NA	TRBJ2-3	TRBV20-1	SASPPIGTSPDTQY
NA	TRBJ1-2	TRBV27	ASSFSPVPNYGYT
many	TRBJ2-3	TRBV5-1	ASSPIVRDTQY
few	TRBJ2-3	TRBV3-1	ASSQTSHTDTQY
many	TRBJ2-2	TRBV18	ASSAGQGTTGELF
few	TRBJ2-5	TRBV10-3	AISDVPSGGQETQY
few	TRBJ2-7	TRBV3-1	ASSPGDRVSEQY
few	TRBJ1-4	TRBV14	ASSPQGRMGLGKLF